This TCR beta chain is drawn from a study of blood T cell repertoires in COVID-19. Overall study: From the United States, Italy and Spain came samples of acute and convalescent COVID-19.

The CDR3 has 13 residues. Trimming removed 1 base at V and 2 bases at J, with 6 bases between. CDR1 and CDR2 (germline): LGHDT, YNNKEL (reference sequence). Authors' methods: Estimates of nucleated cell counts were drawn from the amplification of reference gene primers. Sequencing used immunoSEQ multiplex PCR; TCRdb keeps in-frame clones, though not all of them. V and J calls and clone size follow that table, whereas D and trimming were derived from the DNA. This table holds 70,000 or so clones, around 86% found once. Specimen: peripheral blood. This clonotype was obtained from a woman between 18 and 30 years old with acute or convalescent COVID-19. The gene calls are TRBV3-1 (or the pseudogene TRBV3-2) and TRBJ2-7; D unclear. CDR3 coding DNA: TGTGCCAGCAGCCAAGCCTTTACCTACGAGCAGTACTTC. Its protein is CASSQAFTYEQYF.